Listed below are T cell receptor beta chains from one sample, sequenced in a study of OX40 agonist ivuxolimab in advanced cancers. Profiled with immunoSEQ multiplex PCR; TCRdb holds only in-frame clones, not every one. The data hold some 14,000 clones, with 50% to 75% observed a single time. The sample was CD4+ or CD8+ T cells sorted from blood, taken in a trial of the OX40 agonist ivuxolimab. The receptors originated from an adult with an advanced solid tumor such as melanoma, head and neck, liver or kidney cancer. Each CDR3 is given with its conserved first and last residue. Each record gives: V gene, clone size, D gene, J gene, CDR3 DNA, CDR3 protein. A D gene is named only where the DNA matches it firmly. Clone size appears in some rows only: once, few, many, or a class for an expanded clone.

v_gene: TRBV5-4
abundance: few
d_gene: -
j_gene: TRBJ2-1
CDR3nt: TGTGCCAGCAGCTACAAGCGAAATGAGCAGTTCTTC
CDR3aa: CASSYKRNEQFF

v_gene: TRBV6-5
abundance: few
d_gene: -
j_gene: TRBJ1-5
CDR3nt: TGTGCCAGCAGTTACGGTCCGCCGGGGAACAATCAGCCCCAGCATTTT
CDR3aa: CASSYGPPGNNQPQHF

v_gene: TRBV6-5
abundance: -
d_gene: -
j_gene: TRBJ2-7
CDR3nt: TGTGCCAGCAGTTACTTTGGTGGGACCTACGAGCAGTACTTC
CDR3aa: CASSYFGGTYEQYF

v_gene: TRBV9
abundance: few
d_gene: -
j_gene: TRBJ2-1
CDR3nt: TGTGCCAGCAGCCCTCCCCCTTACAATGAGCAGTTCTTC
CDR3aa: CASSPPPYNEQFF

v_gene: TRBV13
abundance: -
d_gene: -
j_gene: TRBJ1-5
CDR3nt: TGTGCCAGCAGAGCACAGCCCAATCAGCCCCAGCATTTT
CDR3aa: CASRAQPNQPQHF

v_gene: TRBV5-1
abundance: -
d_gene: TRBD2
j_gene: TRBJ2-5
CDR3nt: TGCGCCAGCAGCTTGGGCGAACTAGCGGGACATCAAGAGACCCAGTACTTC
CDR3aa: CASSLGELAGHQETQYF

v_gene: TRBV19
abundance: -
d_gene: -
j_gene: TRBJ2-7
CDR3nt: TGTGCCAGTAGTATGTCGGGGGCCAGCGAGCAGTACTTC
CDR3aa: CASSMSGASEQYF

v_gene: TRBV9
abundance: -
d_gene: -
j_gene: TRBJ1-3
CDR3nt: TGTGCCAGCAGCCCGCCGGGTACTGAGGTATACACCATATATTTT
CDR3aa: CASSPPGTEVYTIYF

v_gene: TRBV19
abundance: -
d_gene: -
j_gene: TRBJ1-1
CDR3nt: TGTGCCAGTAGTCTCCGGACCGAGAACACTGAAGCTTTCTTT
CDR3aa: CASSLRTENTEAFF

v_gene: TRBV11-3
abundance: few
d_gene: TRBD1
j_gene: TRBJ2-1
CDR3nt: TGTGCCAGCAGCGCCCGACAGGGGGCGAATGAGCAGTTCTTC
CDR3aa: CASSARQGANEQFF

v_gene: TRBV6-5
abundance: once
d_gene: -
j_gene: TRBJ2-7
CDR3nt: TGTGCCAGCACCTCAGGGAGGGGGGACGAGCAGTACTTC
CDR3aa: CASTSGRGDEQYF

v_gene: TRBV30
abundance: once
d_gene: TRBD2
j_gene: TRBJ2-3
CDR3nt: TGTGCCTGGAGTCCACTAGCGGGGGGCCGATTAGATACGCAGTATTTT
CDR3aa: CAWSPLAGGRLDTQYF

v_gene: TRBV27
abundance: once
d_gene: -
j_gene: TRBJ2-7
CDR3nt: TGTGCCAGCAGTTCGGCCCAGGGGATCTCCTACGAGCAGTACTTC
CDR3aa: CASSSAQGISYEQYF

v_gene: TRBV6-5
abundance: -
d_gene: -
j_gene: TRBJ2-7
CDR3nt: TGTGCCAGCAGTCCCGGGACACCCGACTACGAGCAGTACTTC
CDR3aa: CASSPGTPDYEQYF

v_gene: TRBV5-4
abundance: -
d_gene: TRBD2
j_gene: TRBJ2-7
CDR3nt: TGTGCCAGCAGCTTGGCTGGCGGGGGCTACGAGCAGTACTTC
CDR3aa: CASSLAGGGYEQYF

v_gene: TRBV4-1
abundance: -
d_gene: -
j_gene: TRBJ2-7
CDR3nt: TGCGCCAGCAGCCAAGAAGGGCTCTCCTACGAGCAGTACTTC
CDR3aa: CASSQEGLSYEQYF

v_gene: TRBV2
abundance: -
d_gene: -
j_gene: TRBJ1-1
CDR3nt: TGTGCCAGCAGCTACAGGGCGACAAAGAACACTGAAGCTTTCTTT
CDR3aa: CASSYRATKNTEAFF

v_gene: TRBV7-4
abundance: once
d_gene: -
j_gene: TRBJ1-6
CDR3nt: TGTGCCAGCAGCTTAATGGGAAATCCCCCCGGCTCACCCCTCCACTTT
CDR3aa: CASSLMGNPPGSPLHF

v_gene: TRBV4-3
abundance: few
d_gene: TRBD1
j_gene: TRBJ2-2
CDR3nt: TGCGCCAGCAGCCACCAGGGGGCCGGGGAGCTGTTTTTT
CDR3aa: CASSHQGAGELFF

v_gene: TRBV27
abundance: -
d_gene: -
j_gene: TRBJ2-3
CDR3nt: TGTGCCAGCAGTTCGACATTTGGGAAGATCACAGATACGCAGTATTTT
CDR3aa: CASSSTFGKITDTQYF